This T cell receptor (beta chain) was captured in a study of blood T cells in healthy people across ages. The study, taken as a whole, reports: Older age coincided with a roughly linear decline in TCR beta diversity per million T cells.

The J segment lost 4 bases and the V segment lost 7 bases, leaving 6 bases of the junction unmatched. Germline V CDR1 and CDR2: SQVTM, ANQGSEA. The CDR3 contains 13 residues. A second PCR of 7 to 11 cycles used a sample-barcoded 5' primer and a J-beta primer mix. Via MiXCR, TCRdb re-called the 5' RACE reads, giving one row per CDR3 protein. The profile shows approximately 960,000 distinct CDR3 sequences, about 29% of them singletons. Concerning this clonotype itself: Its antigen is not identified.

This same sample was also part of a study on T cells of mothers and their children.

The clonotype comes from a middle-aged woman in good health. The V gene is TRBV29-1, the J gene TRBJ1-4; 7 bases line up with TRBD1. The sequencing sample was made of blood. DNA for the CDR3: TGCAGCGGGAAGACAGGGTTTAATGAAAAACTGTTTTTT. This encodes CSGKTGFNEKLFF.